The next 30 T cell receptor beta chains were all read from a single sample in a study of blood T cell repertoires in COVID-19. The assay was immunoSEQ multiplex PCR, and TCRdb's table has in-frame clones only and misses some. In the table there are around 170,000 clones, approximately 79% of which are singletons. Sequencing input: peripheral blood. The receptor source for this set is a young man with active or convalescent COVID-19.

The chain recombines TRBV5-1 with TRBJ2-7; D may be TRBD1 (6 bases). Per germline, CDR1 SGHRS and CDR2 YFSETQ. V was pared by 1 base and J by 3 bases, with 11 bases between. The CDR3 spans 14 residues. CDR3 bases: TGCGCCAGCAGCTTGCATTCAGGGGACTACGAGCAGTACGTC. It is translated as CASSLHSGDYEQYV.

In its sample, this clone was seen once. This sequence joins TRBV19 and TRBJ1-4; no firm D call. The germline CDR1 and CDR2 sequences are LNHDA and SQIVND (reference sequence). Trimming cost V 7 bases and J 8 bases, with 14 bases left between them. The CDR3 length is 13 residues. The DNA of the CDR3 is TGTGCCAGTACCATGGGCGGAGGGGAAAAACTGTTTTTT. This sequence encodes CASTMGGGEKLFF.

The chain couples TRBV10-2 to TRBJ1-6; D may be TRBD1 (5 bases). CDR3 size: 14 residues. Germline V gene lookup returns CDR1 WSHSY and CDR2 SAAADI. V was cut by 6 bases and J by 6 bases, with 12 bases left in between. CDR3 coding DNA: TGCGCCAGCAGAAAGCCGGGACTTAATTCACCCCTCCACTTT. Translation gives CASRKPGLNSPLHF.

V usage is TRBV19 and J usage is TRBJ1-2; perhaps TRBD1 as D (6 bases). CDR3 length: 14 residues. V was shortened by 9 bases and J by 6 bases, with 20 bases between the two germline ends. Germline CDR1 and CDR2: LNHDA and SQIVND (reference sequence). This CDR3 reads CASTPGTPLDGYTF. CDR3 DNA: TGTGCCAGCACTCCCGGGACACCTCTGGATGGCTACACCTTC.

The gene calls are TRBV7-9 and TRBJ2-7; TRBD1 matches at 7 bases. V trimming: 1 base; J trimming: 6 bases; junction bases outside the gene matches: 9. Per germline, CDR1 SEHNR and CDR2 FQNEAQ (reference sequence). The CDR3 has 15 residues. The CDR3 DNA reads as TGTGCCAGCAGCTTAGTTGGCAGGGGGATCCGCGAGCAGTACGTC. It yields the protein CASSLVGRGIREQYV.

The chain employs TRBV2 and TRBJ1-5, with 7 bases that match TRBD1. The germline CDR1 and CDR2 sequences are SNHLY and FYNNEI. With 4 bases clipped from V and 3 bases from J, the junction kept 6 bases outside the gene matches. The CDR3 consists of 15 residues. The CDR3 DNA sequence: TGTGCCAGCAGTGGACAGGGATCGACCAATCAGCCCCAGCATTTT. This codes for CASSGQGSTNQPQHF. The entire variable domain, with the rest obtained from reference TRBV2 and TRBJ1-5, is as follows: EPEVTQTPSHQVTQMGQEVILRCVPISNHLYFYWYRQILGQKVEFLVSFYNNEISEKSEIFDDQFSVERPDGSNFTLKIRSTKLEDSAMYFCASSGQGSTNQPQHFGDGTRLSIL.

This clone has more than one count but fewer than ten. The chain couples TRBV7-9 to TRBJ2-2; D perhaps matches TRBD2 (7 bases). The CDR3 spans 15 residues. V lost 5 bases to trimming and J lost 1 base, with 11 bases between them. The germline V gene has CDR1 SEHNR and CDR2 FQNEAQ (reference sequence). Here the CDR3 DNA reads TGTGCCAGCAGCCGCGGGGGCCTGAACACCGGGGAGCTGTTTTTT. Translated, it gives CASSRGGLNTGELFF.

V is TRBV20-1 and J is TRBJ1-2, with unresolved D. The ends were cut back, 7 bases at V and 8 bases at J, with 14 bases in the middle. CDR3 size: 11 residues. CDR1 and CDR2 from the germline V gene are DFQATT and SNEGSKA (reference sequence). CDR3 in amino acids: CSGPQLGGYTF. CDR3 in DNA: TGCAGTGGGCCGCAGCTCGGGGGCTACACCTTC.

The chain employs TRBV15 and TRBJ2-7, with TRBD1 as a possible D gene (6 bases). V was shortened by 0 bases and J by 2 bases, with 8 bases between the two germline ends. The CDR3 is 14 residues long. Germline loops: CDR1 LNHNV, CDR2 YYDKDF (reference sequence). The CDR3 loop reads CATSREAGAYEQYV. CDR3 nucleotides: TGTGCCACCAGCAGAGAAGCAGGGGCCTACGAGCAGTACGTC.

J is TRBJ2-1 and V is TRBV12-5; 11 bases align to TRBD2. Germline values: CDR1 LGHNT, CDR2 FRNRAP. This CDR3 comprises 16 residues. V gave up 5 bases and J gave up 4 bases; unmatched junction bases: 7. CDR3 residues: CASGARTSGRYNEQFF. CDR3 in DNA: TGTGCTAGTGGTGCCCGGACTAGCGGGCGGTACAATGAGCAGTTCTTC. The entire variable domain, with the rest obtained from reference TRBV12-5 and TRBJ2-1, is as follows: DARVTQTPRHKVTEMGQEVTMRCQPILGHNTVFWYRQTMMQGLELLAYFRNRAPLDDSGMPKDRFSAEMPDATLATLKIQPSEPRDSAVYFCASGARTSGRYNEQFFGPGTRLTVL.

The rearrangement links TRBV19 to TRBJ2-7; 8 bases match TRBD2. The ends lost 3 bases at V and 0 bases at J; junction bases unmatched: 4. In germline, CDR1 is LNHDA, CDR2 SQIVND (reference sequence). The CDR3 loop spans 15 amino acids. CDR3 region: CASSIPGLGSYEQYF. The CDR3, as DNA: TGTGCCAGTAGTATCCCGGGACTAGGCTCCTACGAGCAGTACTTC.

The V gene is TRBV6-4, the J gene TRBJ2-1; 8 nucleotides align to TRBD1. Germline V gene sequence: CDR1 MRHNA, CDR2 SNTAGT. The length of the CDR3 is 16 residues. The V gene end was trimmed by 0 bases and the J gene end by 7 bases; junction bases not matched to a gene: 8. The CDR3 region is CASSDSNRGNENEQFF. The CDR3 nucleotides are TGTGCCAGCAGTGACTCGAACAGGGGGAACGAGAATGAGCAGTTCTTC.

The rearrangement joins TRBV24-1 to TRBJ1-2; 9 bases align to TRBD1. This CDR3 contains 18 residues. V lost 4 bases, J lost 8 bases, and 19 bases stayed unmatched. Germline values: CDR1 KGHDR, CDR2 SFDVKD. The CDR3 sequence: CATSDPNGSGTGRSGYTF. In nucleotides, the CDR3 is TGTGCCACCAGTGACCCGAATGGATCCGGGACAGGGAGGAGCGGCTACACCTTC.

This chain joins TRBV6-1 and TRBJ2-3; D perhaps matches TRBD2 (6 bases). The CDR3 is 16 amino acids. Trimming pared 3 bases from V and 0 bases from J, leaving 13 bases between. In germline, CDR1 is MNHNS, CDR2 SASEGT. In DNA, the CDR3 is TGTGCCAGCAGTGAGGTGATAGCGGTTAGCACAGATACGCAGTATTTT. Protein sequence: CASSEVIAVSTDTQYF.

The CDR3 sequence: CASSPRRLANWETQYF. The CDR3 nucleotides read TGTGCCAGCAGTCCACGCCGACTAGCGAACTGGGAGACCCAGTACTTC. V is TRBV27 and J is TRBJ2-5, with 8 bases identical to TRBD2. Trimming at V came to 5 bases and at J to 5 bases, leaving 13 bases not matched to a gene. Per the germline V gene, CDR1 is MNHEY and CDR2 is SMNVEV (reference sequence). This CDR3 contains 16 residues.

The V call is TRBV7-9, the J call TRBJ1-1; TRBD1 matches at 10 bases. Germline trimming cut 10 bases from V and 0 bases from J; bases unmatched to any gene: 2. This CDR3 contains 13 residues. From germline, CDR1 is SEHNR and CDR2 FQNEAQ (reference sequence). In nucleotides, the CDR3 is TGTGCCACCGACAGGGGGCTGAACACTGAAGCTTTCTTT. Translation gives CATDRGLNTEAFF.

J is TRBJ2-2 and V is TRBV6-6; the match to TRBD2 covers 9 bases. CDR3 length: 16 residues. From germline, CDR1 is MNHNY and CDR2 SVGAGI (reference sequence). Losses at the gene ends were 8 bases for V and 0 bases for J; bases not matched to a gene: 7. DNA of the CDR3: TGTGCCAGCGGGACTTTAGCGGGGGCGAACACCGGGGAGCTGTTTTTT. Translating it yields CASGTLAGANTGELFF.

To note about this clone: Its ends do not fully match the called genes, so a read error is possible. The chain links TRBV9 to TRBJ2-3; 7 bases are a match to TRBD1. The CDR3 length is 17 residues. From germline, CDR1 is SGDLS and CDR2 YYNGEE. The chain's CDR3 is CASSEENGRQGTDTQYF. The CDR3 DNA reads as TGTGCCAGCAGCGAGGAGAACGGAAGACAGGGCACGGATACGCAGTATTTT.

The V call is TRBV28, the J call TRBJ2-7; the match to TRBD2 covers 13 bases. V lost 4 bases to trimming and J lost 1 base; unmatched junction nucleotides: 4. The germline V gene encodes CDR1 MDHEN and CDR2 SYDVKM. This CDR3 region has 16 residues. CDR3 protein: CASSSWTSGGSYEQYV. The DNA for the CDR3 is TGTGCCAGCAGTTCTTGGACTAGCGGGGGTTCCTACGAGCAGTACGTC.

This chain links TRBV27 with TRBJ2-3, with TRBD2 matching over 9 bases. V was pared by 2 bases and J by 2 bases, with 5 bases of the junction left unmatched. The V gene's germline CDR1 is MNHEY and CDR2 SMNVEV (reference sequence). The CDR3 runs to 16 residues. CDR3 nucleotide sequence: TGTGCCAGCAGTTTACTGCGGGAGGGGTCCACAGATACGCAGTATTTT. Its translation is CASSLLREGSTDTQYF.

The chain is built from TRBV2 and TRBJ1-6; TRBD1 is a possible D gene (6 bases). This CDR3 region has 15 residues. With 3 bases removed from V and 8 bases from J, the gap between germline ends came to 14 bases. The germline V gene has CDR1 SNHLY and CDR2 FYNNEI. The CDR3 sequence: CASSEKGGPDSPLHF. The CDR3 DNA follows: TGTGCCAGCAGTGAGAAGGGGGGGCCTGATTCACCCCTCCACTTT.

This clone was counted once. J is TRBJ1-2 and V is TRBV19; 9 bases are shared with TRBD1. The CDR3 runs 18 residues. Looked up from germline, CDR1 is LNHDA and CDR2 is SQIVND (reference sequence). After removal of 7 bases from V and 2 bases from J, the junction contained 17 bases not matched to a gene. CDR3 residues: CASTGRGTGSSSNYGYTF. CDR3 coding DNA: TGTGCCAGTACTGGGAGGGGGACAGGGTCGAGCTCCAACTATGGCTACACCTTC. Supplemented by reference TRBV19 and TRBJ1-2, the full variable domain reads DGGITQSPKYLFRKEGQNVTLSCEQNLNHDAMYWYRQDPGQGLRLIYYSQIVNDFQKGDIAEGYSVSREKKESFPLTVTSAQKNPTAFYLCASTGRGTGSSSNYGYTFGSGTRLTVV.

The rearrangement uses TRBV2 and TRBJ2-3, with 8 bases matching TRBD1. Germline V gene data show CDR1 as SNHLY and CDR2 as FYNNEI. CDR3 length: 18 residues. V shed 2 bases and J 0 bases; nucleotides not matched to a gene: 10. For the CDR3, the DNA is TGTGCCAGCAGTGAACAGGACAGGGTCCAATATAGCACAGATACGCAGTATTTT. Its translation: CASSEQDRVQYSTDTQYF. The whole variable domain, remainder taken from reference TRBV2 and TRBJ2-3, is EPEVTQTPSHQVTQMGQEVILRCVPISNHLYFYWYRQILGQKVEFLVSFYNNEISEKSEIFDDQFSVERPDGSNFTLKIRSTKLEDSAMYFCASSEQDRVQYSTDTQYFGPGTRLTVL.

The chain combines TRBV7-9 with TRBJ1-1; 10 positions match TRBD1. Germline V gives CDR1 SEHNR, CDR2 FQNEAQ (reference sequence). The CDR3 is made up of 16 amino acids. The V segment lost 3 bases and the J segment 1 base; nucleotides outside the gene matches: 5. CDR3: CASSFPDRGWNTEAFF. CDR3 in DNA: TGTGCCAGCAGCTTCCCGGACAGGGGGTGGAACACTGAAGCTTTCTTT.

CDR3 nucleotides: TGTGCCAGCAGCCCGACAGGGTTCTCCTACAATGAGCAGTTCTTC. Its protein is CASSPTGFSYNEQFF. The rearrangement links TRBV11-2 to TRBJ2-1; 7 nucleotides agree with TRBD1. Germline CDR1 SGHAT, CDR2 FQNNGV. Trimming at V came to 5 bases and at J to 0 bases, leaving 4 bases not matched to a gene. This CDR3 has 15 amino acids.

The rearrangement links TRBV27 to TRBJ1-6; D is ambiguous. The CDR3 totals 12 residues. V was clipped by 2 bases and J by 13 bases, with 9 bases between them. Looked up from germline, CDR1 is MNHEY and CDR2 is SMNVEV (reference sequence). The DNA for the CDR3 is TGTGCCAGCAGTTTAGGAGGTGTCCCCCTCCACTTT. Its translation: CASSLGGVPLHF.

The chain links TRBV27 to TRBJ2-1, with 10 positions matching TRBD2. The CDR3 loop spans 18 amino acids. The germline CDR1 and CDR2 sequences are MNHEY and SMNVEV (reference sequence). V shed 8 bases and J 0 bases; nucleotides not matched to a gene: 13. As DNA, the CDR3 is TGTGCCAGCGGTTACATGGCTAGCGGGGGTAGCTCCTACAATGAGCAGTTCTTC. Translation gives CASGYMASGGSSYNEQFF.

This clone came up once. The CDR3 loop reads CASSESQALSTDTQYF. The DNA for the CDR3 is TGTGCCAGCAGTGAAAGCCAAGCTCTTAGCACAGATACGCAGTATTTT. The V and J genes are TRBV6-4 and TRBJ2-3, with D unresolved. Per the germline V gene, CDR1 is MRHNA and CDR2 is SNTAGT. V shed 3 bases and J shed 0 bases, with 13 bases lying between them. The CDR3 extends over 16 amino acids.

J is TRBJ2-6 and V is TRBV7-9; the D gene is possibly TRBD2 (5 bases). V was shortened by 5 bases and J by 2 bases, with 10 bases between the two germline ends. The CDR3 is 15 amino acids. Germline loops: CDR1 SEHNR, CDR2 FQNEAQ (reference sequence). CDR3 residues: CASSLLGTGANVLTF. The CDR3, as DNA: TGTGCCAGCAGCCTACTAGGGACTGGGGCCAACGTCCTGACTTTC.

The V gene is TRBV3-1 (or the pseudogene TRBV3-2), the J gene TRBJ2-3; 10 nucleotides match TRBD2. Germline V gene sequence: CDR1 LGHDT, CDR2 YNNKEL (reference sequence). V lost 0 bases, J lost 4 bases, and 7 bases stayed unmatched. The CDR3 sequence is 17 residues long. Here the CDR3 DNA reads TGTGCCAGCAGCCAAGAAATTCCAGGGACTAGCGCAGATACGCAGTATTTT. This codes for CASSQEIPGTSADTQYF.